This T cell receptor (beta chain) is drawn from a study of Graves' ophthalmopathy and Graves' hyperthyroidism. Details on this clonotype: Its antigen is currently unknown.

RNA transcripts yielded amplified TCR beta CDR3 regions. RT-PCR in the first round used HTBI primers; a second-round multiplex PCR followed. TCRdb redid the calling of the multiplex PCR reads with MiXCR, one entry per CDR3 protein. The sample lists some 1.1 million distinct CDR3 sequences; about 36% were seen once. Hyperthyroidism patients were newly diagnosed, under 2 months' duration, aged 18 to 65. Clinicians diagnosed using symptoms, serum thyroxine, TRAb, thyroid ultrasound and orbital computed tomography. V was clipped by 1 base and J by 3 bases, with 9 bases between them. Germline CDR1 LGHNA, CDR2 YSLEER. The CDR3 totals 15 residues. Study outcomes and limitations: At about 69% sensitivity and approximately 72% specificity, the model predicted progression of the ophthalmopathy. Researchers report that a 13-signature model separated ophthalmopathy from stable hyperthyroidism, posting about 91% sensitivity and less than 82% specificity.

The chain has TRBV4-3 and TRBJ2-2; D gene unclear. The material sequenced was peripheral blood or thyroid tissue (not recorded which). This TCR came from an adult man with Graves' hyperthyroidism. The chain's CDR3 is CASSQASIDTGELFF. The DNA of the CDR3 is TGCGCCAGCAGCCAAGCTAGTATCGACACCGGGGAGCTGTTTTTT.